A single sample is the source of the 21 T cell receptor beta chains below, sequenced in a study of T-cell memory formation after mild COVID-19. TCRdb passed the 5' RACE reads through MiXCR, listing each CDR3 protein once. In the table there are some 210,000 distinct CDR3 sequences, about 27% of which are singletons. Material: PBMCs or a T cell subset sorted from them (not recorded which). These receptors were taken from an adult woman who had mild COVID-19 (a few samples of this study predate the infection). Cell type and time point are not known.

V and J are TRBV20-1 and TRBJ2-3; TRBD2 matches 11 bases. The CDR3 runs 16 residues. The germline V gene encodes CDR1 DFQATT and CDR2 SNEGSKA (reference sequence). V lost 1 base, J lost 4 bases, and 7 bases stayed unmatched. The CDR3 DNA reads TGCAGTGCTAGAGTCCTTAGCGGGAGGGCCCCAGATACGCAGTATTTT. Translation gives CSARVLSGRAPDTQYF.

The V call is TRBV9, the J call TRBJ2-3; 8 nucleotides agree with TRBD1. The CDR3 spans 14 residues. Unmatched junction bases numbered 4, after V lost 3 bases and J lost 4 bases. Germline CDR1 SGDLS, CDR2 YYNGEE. This chain's CDR3 is CASSGRQGPDTQYF. CDR3 sequence (DNA): TGTGCCAGCAGCGGCCGACAGGGGCCAGATACGCAGTATTTT. The variable domain in full, with the rest retrieved from reference TRBV9 and TRBJ2-3, is DSGVTQTPKHLITATGQRVTLRCSPRSGDLSVYWYQQSLDQGLQFLIQYYNGEERAKGNILERFSAQQFPDLHSELNLSSLELGDSALYFCASSGRQGPDTQYFGPGTRLTVL.

In DNA, the CDR3 is TGCGCCAGCAGCCTAGGGACAGGGCTGTACTACGAGCAGTACTTC. Its protein is CASSLGTGLYYEQYF. The chain has TRBV5-1 and TRBJ2-7; 9 nucleotides match TRBD1. Germline V gene sequence: CDR1 SGHRS, CDR2 YFSETQ. Trimming took 4 bases from V and 3 from J; bases not matched to a gene: 8. CDR3 length: 15 residues. Using reference TRBV5-1 and TRBJ2-7 for the parts outside the CDR3, the full variable domain is KAGVTQTPRYLIKTRGQQVTLSCSPISGHRSVSWYQQTPGQGLQFLFEYFSETQRNKGNFPGRFSGRQFSNSRSEMNVSTLELGDSALYLCASSLGTGLYYEQYFGPGTRLTVT.

The chain recombines TRBV12-3 or TRBV12-4 with TRBJ2-3; D is possibly TRBD1 (6 bases). The CDR3 loop spans 12 amino acids. Trimming took off 7 bases at V and 3 bases at J, with 8 bases between the two ends. The CDR3 loop reads CASKQGTDTQYF. The CDR3 DNA reads TGTGCCAGCAAGCAGGGGACAGATACGCAGTATTTT.

V gene TRBV19 combines with J gene TRBJ2-4, with D possibly being TRBD1 (6 bases). Germline V CDR1 and CDR2: LNHDA, SQIVND (reference sequence). The CDR3 spans 14 residues. The V and J ends lost 6 bases and 0 bases respectively, with 9 bases between them. The CDR3 coding sequence is TGTGCCAGTAGGGACAGATTAGCCAAAAACATTCAGTACTTC. Amino acids: CASRDRLAKNIQYF.

This chain connects TRBV4-1 to TRBJ2-1; 9 bases match TRBD2. Germline lookup yields CDR1 MGHRA and CDR2 YSYEKL. Trimming took 1 base from V and 2 from J; bases not matched to a gene: 6. CDR3 length: 17 residues. CDR3 residues: CASSQVARGGAYNEQFF. In DNA, the CDR3 is TGCGCCAGCAGCCAAGTAGCGCGGGGGGGCGCCTACAATGAGCAGTTCTTC.

The gene calls are TRBV20-1 and TRBJ2-3; 12 nucleotides align to TRBD2. This CDR3 is 17 amino acids long. The V gene end was trimmed by 0 bases and the J gene end by 1 base; junction bases not matched to a gene: 5. Per the germline V gene, CDR1 is DFQATT and CDR2 is SNEGSKA (reference sequence). For the CDR3, the DNA is TGCAGTGCTAGAGACGCCCTAGCGGGGGGGGGCACAGATACGCAGTATTTT. Residues: CSARDALAGGGTDTQYF.

This sequence joins TRBV12-5 and TRBJ2-1; possibly TRBD2 for D (6 bases). Germline CDR1 and CDR2: LGHNT and FRNRAP. This CDR3 comprises 14 residues. Trimming pared 9 bases from V and 7 bases from J, leaving 19 bases between. The CDR3 spells CASSAGEYRNEQFF. As DNA, the CDR3 is TGTGCTAGCTCAGCGGGCGAGTATAGGAATGAGCAGTTCTTC.

The CDR3 DNA is TGTGCCTCCTCCGTAGGTGTGGGGGACACTGAAGCTTTCTTT. Translation gives CASSVGVGDTEAFF. The chain joins TRBV30 to TRBJ1-1, with a weak D call TRBD1 (5 bases). V shed 7 bases and J shed 3 bases, with 18 bases lying between them. Looked up from germline, CDR1 is GTSNPN and CDR2 is SVGIG (reference sequence). The CDR3 is made up of 14 amino acids. The full variable domain, in which reference TRBV30 and TRBJ1-1 provide the parts outside the CDR3, is SQTIHQWPATLVQPVGSPLSLECTVEGTSNPNLYWYRQAAGRGLQLLFYSVGIGQISSEVPQNLSASRPQDRQFILSSKKLLLSDSGFYLCASSVGVGDTEAFFGQGTRLTVV.

This clonotype was counted between two and nine times. V is TRBV15 and J is TRBJ2-7, with 8 bases matching TRBD1. CDR3 size: 13 residues. V lost 5 bases and J lost 7; bases outside the gene matches: 7. CDR1 is LNHNV and CDR2 is YYDKDF in the germline V gene (reference sequence). The CDR3 DNA follows: TGTGCCACCAGCGGGGGACAGGTTCGAGAGCAGTACTTC. This codes for CATSGGQVREQYF. Full variable domain (missing parts from reference TRBV15 and TRBJ2-7): DAMVIQNPRYQVTQFGKPVTLSCSQTLNHNVMYWYQQKSSQAPKLLFHYYDKDFNNEADTPDNFQSRRPNTSFCFLDIRSPGLGDTAMYLCATSGGQVREQYFGPGTRLTVT.

This clonotype has a handful of counts. The chain uses TRBV6-6 and TRBJ2-7, with no clear D. CDR3 size: 14 residues. The germline V and J ends were trimmed by 2 bases and 7 bases, with 15 bases remaining between them. In germline, CDR1 is MNHNY, CDR2 SVGAGI (reference sequence). CDR3 nucleotides: TGTGCCAGCAGTTACGGGTCGGCCAACGAAGAGCAGTACTTC. It codes for CASSYGSANEEQYF.

The genes are TRBV20-1 and TRBJ2-7, with TRBD2 identical over 8 bases. The V segment lost 3 bases and the J segment 0 bases; nucleotides outside the gene matches: 10. CDR3 length equals 16 residues. Germline assignment: CDR1 DFQATT and CDR2 SNEGSKA (reference sequence). The CDR3 is CSARPITSGASYEQYF. In DNA form, the CDR3 reads TGCAGTGCTAGGCCCATTACTAGCGGAGCCTCCTACGAGCAGTACTTC.

This clonotype showed up just once. This chain connects TRBV7-2 to TRBJ1-2; D is ambiguous. V shed 1 base and J shed 0 bases, with 6 bases lying between them. CDR3 size: 14 residues. CDR1 and CDR2 from the germline V gene are SGHTA and FQGNSA. This chain's CDR3 is CASSLVQSNYGYTF. The CDR3 bases are TGTGCCAGCAGCTTAGTACAGTCTAACTATGGCTACACCTTC.

The CDR3 DNA follows: TGTGCCAGTAGTACCTCCGGACAGGGGCCCTACGAGCAGTACTTC. Amino acid sequence: CASSTSGQGPYEQYF. This chain connects TRBV19 to TRBJ2-7; TRBD1 matches 9 bases. This CDR3 contains 15 residues. CDR1 LNHDA and CDR2 SQIVND come from the germline V gene (reference sequence). With V trimmed by 4 bases and J by 2 bases, 6 bases remained unmatched.

This clonotype has a handful of counts. Here the CDR3 DNA reads TGCGCCAGCAGCTTGGCTCCAGGTCCCTACGAGCAGTACTTC. Residues: CASSLAPGPYEQYF. The genes are TRBV5-1 and TRBJ2-7; D gene uncertain. With 0 bases removed from V and 2 bases from J, the gap between germline ends came to 9 bases. The CDR3 contains 14 residues. Germline assignment: CDR1 SGHRS and CDR2 YFSETQ.

This clonotype was recorded a few times. The rearrangement links TRBV7-2 to TRBJ2-7; the D gene is possibly TRBD2 (5 bases). Germline V lookup: CDR1 SGHTA, CDR2 FQGNSA. Trimming took off 1 base at V and 3 bases at J, with 13 bases between the two ends. The CDR3 contains 15 residues. The CDR3 nucleotides are TGTGCCAGCAGCTTAGGTGCTAGCAGGAACTACGAGCAGTACTTC. This gives the protein CASSLGASRNYEQYF.

The chain couples TRBV20-1 to TRBJ1-1, with D uncertain. The CDR3 consists of 12 residues. Germline V gives CDR1 DFQATT, CDR2 SNEGSKA (reference sequence). Trimming shortened V by 2 bases and J by 2 bases, and 6 bases separated the two germline ends. CDR3 residues: CSARPTNTEAFF. Written as DNA, the CDR3 is TGCAGTGCTAGACCAACCAACACTGAAGCTTTCTTT.

This clonotype was seen only a few times. The rearrangement uses TRBV7-9 and TRBJ1-2; D unclear. The CDR3 is 13 amino acids. Germline V gene data show CDR1 as SEHNR and CDR2 as FQNEAQ (reference sequence). Trimming removed 1 base from V and 5 bases from J, with 8 bases in between. The CDR3 reads CASSLEQTYGYTF. CDR3 in DNA: TGTGCCAGCAGCTTAGAACAGACGTATGGCTACACCTTC.

The V gene is TRBV7-3, the J gene TRBJ2-3; D uncertain. Deletions cut 3 bases from V and 3 bases from J, with 13 bases between. This CDR3 is built from 15 residues. CDR1 SGHTA and CDR2 FQGTGA come from the germline V gene. The CDR3, as DNA: TGTGCCAGCAGCTTGACTCGGACCGCGACAGATACGCAGTATTTT. Its translation is CASSLTRTATDTQYF.

V is TRBV27 and J is TRBJ1-1; 9 nucleotides align to TRBD1. The J segment lost 1 base and the V segment lost 8 bases, leaving 8 bases of the junction unmatched. The germline V gene has CDR1 MNHEY and CDR2 SMNVEV (reference sequence). CDR3 length: 15 amino acids. CDR3 nucleotide sequence: TGTGCCAGCGCCTTACAGGGGGCGCCGAACACTGAAGCTTTCTTT. Translation gives CASALQGAPNTEAFF.

CDR3 protein: CASSLMGTSAGGEQYF. In nucleotides, the CDR3 is TGTGCCAGCAGCCTCATGGGGACATCTGCCGGGGGCGAGCAGTACTTC. The chain employs TRBV27 and TRBJ2-7; either TRBD1 or TRBD2 may fit D (6 bases each). Germline CDR1 is MNHEY and CDR2 is SMNVEV (reference sequence). The CDR3 covers 16 residues. The V gene lost 6 bases and the J gene lost 6 bases, with 24 bases spanning the gap.